These 13 T cell receptor beta chains originate from one sample sequenced in a study of breast tumors, draining lymph nodes, adjacent tissues (dated by TCRdb to between 2015 and 2016). Lymph node samples came from the axillary draining lymph nodes of breast cancer patients. The library was made by multiplex PCR. Instrument used: Illumina HiSeq 2000. TCRdb cleaned the public reads at Q25 with fastp, built clones with MiXCR and kept in-frame beta chains. Entries are consolidated by CDR3 protein sequence, retaining the most common genes and DNA. In all, the sample holds approximately 100,000 distinct CDR3 sequences, and about 30% of those were seen once. The ten largest clones take up about 6% of the sample. Sequences were obtained from axillary lymph node tissue. The receptors were gathered from a female donor with breast cancer. Some clones in this sample may be carry-over from other donors' samples.

This chain links TRBV24-1 with TRBJ2-3; 7 nucleotides match TRBD2. Looked up from germline, CDR1 is KGHDR and CDR2 is SFDVKD. V was pared by 9 bases and J by 0 bases, with 5 bases of the junction left unmatched. There are 14 residues in the CDR3. The CDR3 sequence is CATQLSGSTDTQYF. Written as DNA, the CDR3 is TGTGCCACCCAGCTTAGCGGGAGCACAGATACGCAGTATTTT.

This clonotype was picked up many times. A read error may be the cause here, since a much bigger clone is one base away. CDR3 nucleotides: TGCAGTGCTGCAGGGAATCGCGACACCATATATTTT. As protein: CSAAGNRDTIYF. The chain carries TRBV20-1 and TRBJ1-3, with a tentative D call TRBD1 (5 bases). Germline V gene lookup returns CDR1 DFQATT and CDR2 SNEGSKA (reference sequence). The CDR3 loop spans 12 amino acids. V lost 5 bases, J lost 8 bases, and 13 bases lay in between.

The chain couples TRBV7-9 to TRBJ2-7; no reliable D call. Germline CDR1 is SEHNR and CDR2 is FQNEAQ (reference sequence). Trimming removed 4 bases at V and 8 bases at J, with 12 bases between. The CDR3 covers 12 residues. The CDR3 sequence is CASSSEGYQQYF. The DNA for the CDR3 is TGTGCCAGCAGCTCCGAAGGGTACCAGCAGTACTTC. Drawing the rest from reference TRBV7-9 and TRBJ2-7, the complete variable domain is DTGVSQNPRHKITKRGQNVTFRCDPISEHNRLYWYRQTLGQGPEFLTYFQNEAQLEKSRLLSDRFSAERPKGSFSTLEIQRTEQGDSAMYLCASSSEGYQQYFGPGTRLTVT.

Comment on this clonotype: One junction end does not reproduce the germline sequence, and a read error may be involved. Here the CDR3 DNA reads TGTGCCAGCAGCTCTACCGGGGGGGCAGGAAAAACCATATATTTT. It translates to CASSSTGGAGKTIYF. The rearrangement links TRBV24-1 to TRBJ1-3; TRBD1 might be the D (6 bases). The germline CDR1 and CDR2 sequences are KGHDR and SFDVKD. The CDR3 spans 15 residues.

The genes are TRBV27 and TRBJ2-4; possibly TRBD1 for D (5 bases). Between the trimmed V and J ends, which lost 5 bases and 0 bases, there was a span of 11 bases. CDR3 length: 15 residues. Germline V gene lookup returns CDR1 MNHEY and CDR2 SMNVEV (reference sequence). The CDR3 here is CASSTGPLAKNIQYF. In DNA, the CDR3 is TGTGCCAGCAGTACAGGCCCACTAGCCAAAAACATTCAGTACTTC.

About this clonotype: One junction end does not reproduce the germline sequence, and a read error may be involved. This CDR3 reads CASIFSEVGGYAF. CDR3 DNA sequence: TGTGCCAGCATCTTCAGTGAGGTAGGCGGCTATGCGTTC. The J gene is TRBJ1-2, the V gene TRBV7-9, with D uncertain. The CDR3 has 13 residues. The germline V gene has CDR1 SEHNR and CDR2 FQNEAQ (reference sequence). Together with reference TRBV7-9 and TRBJ1-2, the CDR3 gives the full variable domain: DTGVSQNPRHKITKRGQNVTFRCDPISEHNRLYWYRQTLGQGPEFLTYFQNEAQLEKSRLLSDRFSAERPKGSFSTLEIQRTEQGDSAMYLCASIFSEVGGYAFGSGTRLTVV.

Ten or more counts support this clonotype. The gene calls are TRBV29-1 and TRBJ2-7, with 13 positions matching TRBD2. The germline V gene encodes CDR1 SQVTM and CDR2 ANQGSEA. The CDR3 consists of 15 residues. V lost 6 bases, J lost 6 bases, and 11 bases stayed unmatched. Here the CDR3 DNA reads TGCAGCGTCTTGAGAGGGACTAGCGGGAAGGGCGAGCAGTACTTC. As protein: CSVLRGTSGKGEQYF.

CDR3 residues: CASSQELETGISEQYF. CDR3 nucleotides: TGTGCCAGCAGCCAAGAGTTAGAGACAGGGATTTCTGAGCAGTACTTC. The V and J genes are TRBV4-2 and TRBJ2-7; 7 bases match TRBD1. CDR3 length: 16 amino acids. V shed 0 bases and J 7 bases; nucleotides not matched to a gene: 12. Germline CDR1 is LGHNA and CDR2 is YNFKEQ.

Ten or more counts support this clonotype. The V call is TRBV28, the J call TRBJ2-7; TRBD1 agrees at 9 bases. The CDR3 contains 14 residues. J gave up 4 bases and V 5 bases, and 6 bases lay outside the gene matches. Germline CDR1 and CDR2: MDHEN and SYDVKM. The DNA for the CDR3 is TGTGCCAGCAGTATTACAGGGGGCAATTACGAGCAGTACTTC. Translated, it gives CASSITGGNYEQYF.

About this clonotype: A read error is possible here, since a much larger clone lies one base away. The genes are TRBV11-2 and TRBJ2-5, with a possible D match to TRBD1 (6 bases). The CDR3 spans 16 residues. CDR1 and CDR2 (germline): SGHAT, FQNNGV. Trimming cost V 0 bases and J 4 bases, with 15 bases left between them. The CDR3 region has the DNA TGTGCCAGCAGCTTAGAATGGACAGCGTTGGTAGAGACCCAGTACTTC. This translates into CASSLEWTALVETQYF.

This clonotype was observed a few times. Just one base apart from a much larger clone, this may be a read error. The genes are TRBV9 and TRBJ1-4, with no clear D. CDR3 length equals 16 residues. Germline V CDR1 and CDR2: SGDLS, YYNGEE. The CDR3 DNA follows: TGTGCCAGCAGCGTAGGGATTGGGGTGACTAATGAAACACTGTTTTTT. Translating it yields CASSVGIGVTNETLFF.

This clonotype occurred many times. The chain couples TRBV10-2 to TRBJ2-1; D gene uncertain. Germline V gene data show CDR1 as WSHSY and CDR2 as SAAADI. This CDR3 spans 13 amino acids. V was trimmed by 3 bases and J by 8 bases, leaving 11 bases between them. CDR3 DNA: TGCGCCAGCAGTGAACCCCCCTCTGATGAGCAGTTCTTC. It is translated as CASSEPPSDEQFF.

This clonotype was recorded at least ten times. The J gene is TRBJ2-7, the V gene TRBV7-2; 10 bases match TRBD2. Germline values: CDR1 SGHTA, CDR2 FQGNSA. Losses at the gene ends were 5 bases for V and 4 bases for J; bases not matched to a gene: 5. The CDR3 contains 14 residues. CDR3 region: CASSPAGGLYEQYF. In nucleotides, the CDR3 is TGTGCCAGCAGCCCAGCGGGGGGGCTGTACGAGCAGTACTTC.